The clone carrying this TCR beta chain has only a few counts. Its specificity is unknown. Lysates of CMV-infected fibroblasts at approximately 9.4 ug/mL stimulated these cells. CD40L/CD69 double-negative CD45RO-high memory CD4+ T cells were collected. PBMCs were depleted of CD8+ T cells before stimulation. The data were taken from a study of persistence of HIV-infected CD4 T cells. Study-wide context: A couple of participants gave one leukapheresis sample; others gave up to roughly 180 mL blood repeatedly.

This was the immunoSEQ version 4 assay in survey mode. Sequenced by immunoSEQ multiplex PCR; TCRdb stores in-frame clones only, minus some. The table has around 48,000 clones, 70% to 80% seen once. Broader study findings: Proviral oligoclonality tracked with TCR oligoclonality within the same sorted cells. Compared with CD3/CD28-stimulated cells, CMV- and Gag-responding cells showed lower TCRbeta richness.

The V and J ends lost 10 bases and 0 bases respectively, with 22 bases between them. The CDR3 is made up of 16 amino acids. Per the germline V gene, CDR1 is LNHDA and CDR2 is SQIVND (reference sequence). Sample: CD4+ T cells sorted from PBMCs after roughly 18-hour stimulation, taken from a patient who received antiretroviral therapy. The TCR comes from an adult man with HIV who was CMV-seropositive. This sequence joins TRBV19 and TRBJ2-7; D possibly matches TRBD1 or TRBD2 (6 bases each). DNA for the CDR3: TGTGCCACGGGGCACAGGCCGGGGGCCCTCTCCTACGAGCAGTACTTC. Translated, it gives CATGHRPGALSYEQYF.